These 10 T cell receptor beta chains were sequenced from one sample in a study of OX40 agonist ivuxolimab in advanced cancers. TCRdb's copy holds only in-frame clones and misses some; the assay was immunoSEQ multiplex PCR. The sample shows approximately 69,000 clones, around four fifths of them seen only once. The specimen comprised CD4+ or CD8+ T cells sorted from blood, sampled in a trial of the OX40 agonist ivuxolimab. These receptors were collected from an adult with an advanced solid tumor such as melanoma, head and neck, liver or kidney cancer.

This chain uses TRBV2 with TRBJ1-1; no clear D. The CDR3 totals 15 residues. Trimming took 4 bases from V and 0 from J, leaving 12 bases between them. Germline V gene data show CDR1 as SNHLY and CDR2 as FYNNEI. The CDR3 protein is CASSGPRNMNTEAFF. CDR3 nucleotide sequence: TGTGCCAGCAGTGGCCCGAGGAACATGAACACTGAAGCTTTCTTT.

The V gene is TRBV6-4, the J gene TRBJ2-1, with 8 bases that match TRBD2. J gave up 3 bases and V 0 bases, and 4 bases lay outside the gene matches. Germline CDR1 MRHNA, CDR2 SNTAGT. CDR3 size: 16 residues. CDR3 loop: CASSDSARGDYNEQFF. The CDR3 coding sequence is TGTGCCAGCAGTGACTCGGCGCGGGGGGACTACAATGAGCAGTTCTTC.

This chain joins TRBV10-3 and TRBJ2-1; 10 positions match TRBD2. The CDR3 runs 16 residues. CDR1 ENHRY and CDR2 SYGVKD come from the germline V gene. Losses at the gene ends were 5 bases for V and 0 bases for J; bases not matched to a gene: 4. The CDR3 reads CAISPLAGSSYNEQFF. CDR3 DNA sequence: TGTGCCATCAGTCCACTAGCGGGATCCTCCTACAATGAGCAGTTCTTC.

This clone was seen just once. The gene calls are TRBV6-1 and TRBJ1-3, with a possible D match to TRBD1 (5 bases). The CDR3 is made up of 14 amino acids. Trimming cost V 2 bases and J 4 bases, with 9 bases left between them. Per the germline V gene, CDR1 is MNHNS and CDR2 is SASEGT. CDR3 bases: TGTGCCAGCAGTGAATCCCGACAGGGAAACACCATATATTTT. Translation: CASSESRQGNTIYF.

The rearrangement uses TRBV7-9 and TRBJ2-2; 7 bases are shared with TRBD1. Germline V lookup: CDR1 SEHNR, CDR2 FQNEAQ (reference sequence). J lost 9 bases, V lost 3 bases, and 7 bases had no gene match. This CDR3 region has 14 residues. CDR3: CASSFIQGHRELFF. CDR3 coding DNA: TGTGCCAGCAGCTTTATACAGGGGCATCGGGAGCTGTTTTTT.

This rearrangement joins TRBV7-3 to TRBJ2-1; 16 nucleotides line up with TRBD2. Germline trimming cut 4 bases from V and 10 bases from J; bases unmatched to any gene: 4. CDR3 length: 15 amino acids. Per germline, CDR1 SGHTA and CDR2 FQGTGA. The CDR3 nucleotides are TGTGCCAGCAGCTCACCGGGACTAGCGGGAGGGGAGCAGTTCTTC. Residues: CASSSPGLAGGEQFF. The full variable domain, with the rest looked up from reference TRBV7-3 and TRBJ2-1, is GAGVSQTPSNKVTEKGKYVELRCDPISGHTALYWYRQSLGQGPEFLIYFQGTGAADDSGLPNDRFFAVRPEGSVSTLKIQRTERGDSAVYLCASSSPGLAGGEQFFGPGTRLTVL.

The V gene is TRBV9, the J gene TRBJ1-1, with D perhaps matching TRBD1 (5 bases). V gave up 2 bases and J gave up 5 bases, with 16 bases separating them. Germline V gene lookup returns CDR1 SGDLS and CDR2 YYNGEE. The CDR3 length is 15 residues. CDR3 sequence: CASSVAMGGRTEAFF. In DNA, the CDR3 is TGTGCCAGCAGCGTGGCAATGGGGGGAAGGACTGAAGCTTTCTTT.

CDR3 region: CASKPGDPGQGVGAFF. The CDR3, as DNA: TGTGCCAGTAAGCCGGGGGACCCGGGACAGGGTGTCGGGGCTTTCTTT. The chain combines TRBV19 with TRBJ1-1; 9 bases map to TRBD1. The CDR3 has 16 amino acids. V lost 7 bases to trimming and J lost 11 bases; unmatched junction nucleotides: 20. Germline CDR1 reads LNHDA; CDR2 reads SQIVND (reference sequence).

V is TRBV7-9 and J is TRBJ2-5; 7 bases align to TRBD1. The CDR3 is 13 amino acids. The V gene's germline CDR1 is SEHNR and CDR2 FQNEAQ (reference sequence). Unmatched junction bases numbered 4, after V lost 5 bases and J lost 4 bases. CDR3 sequence reads: CASSEGGAETQYF. The CDR3 DNA reads as TGTGCCAGCAGCGAAGGGGGCGCAGAGACCCAGTACTTC.

The CDR3 DNA is TGTGCCAGCAGTGAGGGGGCCAATCAGCCCCAGCATTTT. Residues: CASSEGANQPQHF. V usage is TRBV6-4 and J usage is TRBJ1-5, with D possibly matching TRBD1 (6 bases). This CDR3 is built from 13 residues. V shed 3 bases and J shed 3 bases, with 6 bases lying between them. CDR1 is MRHNA, CDR2 SNTAGT, per germline.